Detailed here is one T cell receptor beta chain. Trimming removed 5 bases from V and 2 bases from J; junction bases left unmatched: 2. In germline, CDR1 is SGHTA, CDR2 FQGNSA. CDR3 size: 13 residues. This sample was included in a study of cytomegalovirus exposure and HLA in healthy donors. Primers for the PCR totalled 60 Vbeta and 13 Jbeta. Under the authors' procedure: The count from a later analysis was about 80 million unique TCR beta chains, some 12 million of them shared. Assay: immunoSEQ multiplex PCR; the TCRdb copy retains only in-frame clones and omits some. Clone size and the V and J calls come from that table; the DNA yielded D and trimming. This repertoire comprises 120,000 to 150,000 clones; its ten largest clones make up roughly 2.7%.

The TCR was taken from a man in his forties in good health and CMV-seronegative. What was sequenced was PBMCs. The chain links TRBV7-2 to TRBJ1-2; 7 nucleotides match TRBD1. The CDR3 here is CASSAGQNYGYTF. CDR3 in DNA: TGTGCCAGCAGCGCGGGACAGAACTATGGCTACACCTTC.